A single sample is the source of the 16 T cell receptor beta chains below, sequenced in a study of shared clonotypes between healthy human individuals. Here immunoSEQ multiplex PCR was the method, and the copy in TCRdb shows in-frame clones only, minus some. The sample has more than 2 million clones, more than 90% seen once. Sequencing input: naive CD4+ T cells sorted from blood. The subset here: CD45RA+ positively selected. The source is a young man in good health.

The V and J genes are TRBV7-9 and TRBJ2-7; D gene unclear. The CDR3 loop spans 13 amino acids. Trimming removed 2 bases from V and 4 bases from J, with 9 bases in between. Germline V gives CDR1 SEHNR, CDR2 FQNEAQ (reference sequence). CDR3 coding DNA: TGTGCCAGCAGCTTAACGCAGGATTACGAGCAGTACTTC. Protein sequence: CASSLTQDYEQYF.

The chain has TRBV4-1 and TRBJ1-5; no reliable D call. The CDR3 sequence is 17 residues long. V was shortened by 4 bases and J by 7 bases, with 23 bases between the two germline ends. Germline V gene sequence: CDR1 MGHRA, CDR2 YSYEKL. CDR3 nucleotide sequence: TGCGCCAGCAGCCCGCGGGAGCGAGTGGACTCGGGGCAGCCCCAGCATTTT. It translates to CASSPRERVDSGQPQHF.

The V call is TRBV11-2, the J call TRBJ2-5; perhaps D is TRBD1 or TRBD2 (5 bases each). The germline V gene has CDR1 SGHAT and CDR2 FQNNGV. Trimming took 6 bases from V and 5 from J, leaving 13 bases between them. The length of the CDR3 is 13 residues. The CDR3 bases are TGTGCCAGCAGTGAGAGATGGGGGGAGACCCAGTACTTC. The encoded protein is CASSERWGETQYF. The full variable domain, rest sourced from reference TRBV11-2 and TRBJ2-5, is EAGVAQSPRYKIIEKRQSVAFWCNPISGHATLYWYQQILGQGPKLLIQFQNNGVVDDSQLPKDRFSAERLKGVDSTLKIQPAKLEDSAVYLCASSERWGETQYFGPGTRLLVL.

Only one count was recorded for this clone. This rearrangement joins TRBV5-1 to TRBJ2-4; D uncertain. Germline assignment: CDR1 SGHRS and CDR2 YFSETQ. V dropped 0 bases and J dropped 14 bases, with 15 bases sitting between them. The CDR3 consists of 13 residues. CDR3 nucleotide sequence: TGCGCCAGCAGCTTGGGGATTTTGGACCACAAGTACTTC. Translated: CASSLGILDHKYF.

The chain employs TRBV4-3 and TRBJ2-5; 8 bases match TRBD1. This CDR3 comprises 14 residues. Germline CDR1 and CDR2: LGHNA and YSLEER. J lost 7 bases, V lost 1 base, and 5 bases had no gene match. CDR3 in DNA: TGCGCCAGCAGCCAAGTTCCGGGGACAGGGACCCAGTACTTC. It codes for CASSQVPGTGTQYF.

The genes are TRBV30 and TRBJ2-7; 8 nucleotides line up with TRBD1. The CDR3 sequence is 15 residues long. The V segment lost 2 bases and the J segment 6 bases; nucleotides outside the gene matches: 12. Germline V lookup: CDR1 GTSNPN, CDR2 SVGIG (reference sequence). For the CDR3, the DNA is TGTGCCTGGAGTCCGCTTACAGGGGGGATCGGCGAGCAGTACTTC. Translated: CAWSPLTGGIGEQYF.

This clone was counted only a few times. The rearrangement joins TRBV7-9 to TRBJ2-7, with 8 positions matching TRBD1. Unmatched junction bases numbered 8, after V lost 5 bases and J lost 5 bases. The CDR3 length is 14 residues. In germline, CDR1 is SEHNR, CDR2 FQNEAQ (reference sequence). The DNA of the CDR3 is TGTGCCAGCAGCGTAAGCAGGGGGCGAGACGAGCAGTACTTC. Amino acid sequence: CASSVSRGRDEQYF.

The chain uses TRBV30 and TRBJ1-3; 7 positions agree with TRBD1. J was trimmed by 0 bases and V by 3 bases; bases with no gene match: 5. The CDR3 loop spans 15 amino acids. CDR1 is GTSNPN, CDR2 SVGIG, per germline (reference sequence). CDR3 region: CAWSAGQTSGNTIYF. The CDR3 bases are TGTGCCTGGAGCGCGGGACAGACCTCTGGAAACACCATATATTTT.

This clone was counted a single time. CDR3 coding DNA: TGTGCCAGCAGTTCTGCCAGGTACAATGGCTACACCTTC. This encodes CASSSARYNGYTF. The J gene is TRBJ1-2, the V gene TRBV6-5; D is unclear. Between the trimmed V and J ends, which lost 4 bases and 6 bases, there was a span of 12 bases. The CDR3 consists of 13 residues. The germline CDR1 and CDR2 sequences are MNHEY and SVGAGI.

The V gene is TRBV11-2, the J gene TRBJ2-7; no clear D gene. CDR3 length: 14 amino acids. Trimming removed 0 bases from V and 6 bases from J, with 12 bases in between. Germline values: CDR1 SGHAT, CDR2 FQNNGV. CDR3 DNA sequence: TGTGCCAGCAGCTTAGATCCCCGTCTCCTCGAGCAGTACTTC. This sequence encodes CASSLDPRLLEQYF.

The chain combines TRBV30 with TRBJ1-6; 8 nucleotides agree with TRBD1. The V gene's germline CDR1 is GTSNPN and CDR2 SVGIG (reference sequence). The CDR3 runs to 12 residues. DNA for the CDR3: TGTGCTCTGGACAGGGAGAATTCACCCCTCCACTTT. Translating it yields CALDRENSPLHF.

The chain recombines TRBV5-4 with TRBJ1-1; D is unclear. Looked up from germline, CDR1 is SGHNT and CDR2 is YYREEE (reference sequence). The CDR3 covers 13 residues. V was pared by 1 base and J by 2 bases, with 6 bases between. In DNA form, the CDR3 reads TGTGCCAGCAGCTTGATGATTAACACTGAAGCTTTCTTT. Its translation is CASSLMINTEAFF. The full variable domain, with the rest looked up from reference TRBV5-4 and TRBJ1-1, is ETGVTQSPTHLIKTRGQQVTLRCSSQSGHNTVSWYQQALGQGPQFIFQYYREEENGRGNFPPRFSGLQFPNYSSELNVNALELDDSALYLCASSLMINTEAFFGQGTRLTVV.

In regard to this clone: This CDR3 is also generated by other DNA sequences in the sample. This rearrangement joins TRBV5-1 to TRBJ2-7; D possibly matches TRBD1 or TRBD2 (6 bases each). The CDR3 runs to 14 residues. Trimming took 1 base from V and 3 from J, leaving 11 bases between them. Per the germline V gene, CDR1 is SGHRS and CDR2 is YFSETQ. CDR3 loop: CASSLSGGNYEQYF. The CDR3 DNA reads as TGCGCCAGCAGCTTGTCCGGGGGCAACTACGAGCAGTACTTC.

This chain joins TRBV18 and TRBJ2-5; D is undetermined. The CDR3 has 14 amino acids. Germline V lookup: CDR1 KGHSH, CDR2 LQKENI. V was shortened by 0 bases and J by 4 bases, with 9 bases between the two germline ends. CDR3 nucleotides: TGTGCCAGCTCACCACCTCGGCCTTTAGAGACCCAGTACTTC. Amino acid sequence: CASSPPRPLETQYF.

The chain joins TRBV29-1 to TRBJ2-7; 10 nucleotides line up with TRBD2. The V gene's germline CDR1 is SQVTM and CDR2 ANQGSEA. The CDR3 runs 15 residues. Unmatched junction bases numbered 11, after V lost 6 bases and J lost 3 bases. The CDR3 sequence: CSVRAPSGRGYEQYF. CDR3 nucleotides: TGCAGCGTCCGAGCCCCCAGCGGGAGGGGCTACGAGCAGTACTTC.

The genes are TRBV4-1 and TRBJ1-2; possible D gene TRBD1, 5 bases. This CDR3 has 17 residues. The germline CDR1 and CDR2 sequences are MGHRA and YSYEKL. The V and J ends lost 1 base and 2 bases respectively, with 17 bases between them. CDR3 sequence reads: CASSQVPGRHSNYGYTF. CDR3 nucleotides: TGCGCCAGCAGCCAAGTCCCGGGGCGCCATTCAAACTATGGCTACACCTTC.